Each of the 4 T cell receptor beta chains below was sequenced from the same sample in a study of blood T cell repertoires in COVID-19. TCRdb's copy holds only in-frame clones and misses some; the assay was immunoSEQ multiplex PCR. The data hold roughly 240,000 clones, with roughly four fifths observed a single time. The sequencing input was peripheral blood. Every receptor here comes from a woman aged 80 or over with acute or convalescent COVID-19.

This clone has a single count. This chain links TRBV6-2 or TRBV6-3 with TRBJ2-3; the match to TRBD1 covers 7 bases. Germline CDR1 MNHEY, CDR2 SVGEGT. The CDR3 sequence is 15 residues long. J lost 4 bases, V lost 5 bases, and 9 bases had no gene match. In nucleotides, the CDR3 is TGTGCCAGCAGTATCCGACAGGGATTCCCAGATACGCAGTATTTT. Amino acids: CASSIRQGFPDTQYF.

This sequence joins TRBV5-1 and TRBJ2-6; perhaps TRBD2 as D (6 bases). The CDR3 sequence is 20 residues long. Trimming took off 0 bases at V and 0 bases at J, with 19 bases between the two ends. Germline CDR1 is SGHRS and CDR2 is YFSETQ. CDR3 in amino acids: CASSLGDSFGTFSGANVLTF. The CDR3, as DNA: TGCGCCAGCAGCTTGGGAGACTCCTTTGGGACTTTCTCTGGGGCCAACGTCCTGACTTTC.

V usage is TRBV5-1 and J usage is TRBJ2-2; 13 bases fit TRBD2. This CDR3 has 19 amino acids. V shed 4 bases, J shed 4 bases, and the junction held 13 bases outside the gene matches. Germline CDR1 is SGHRS and CDR2 is YFSETQ. The CDR3 region is CASSLGGLAGASGTGELFF. CDR3 nucleotides: TGCGCCAGCAGCCTCGGAGGACTAGCGGGAGCCTCGGGCACCGGGGAGCTGTTTTTT.

J is TRBJ2-3 and V is TRBV18, with TRBD2 matching 9 bases. Germline V gene lookup returns CDR1 KGHSH and CDR2 LQKENI. Losses at the gene ends were 3 bases for V and 0 bases for J; bases not matched to a gene: 4. The CDR3 runs to 16 residues. The CDR3 DNA follows: TGTGCCAGCTCACCTAAGCTAGCGGGAAGCACAGATACGCAGTATTTT. Encoded protein: CASSPKLAGSTDTQYF.